Listed here are 14 T cell receptor beta chains from one sample, sequenced in a study of OX40 agonist ivuxolimab in advanced cancers. Only in-frame clones appear in the TCRdb table, and some are missing; sequencing was by immunoSEQ multiplex PCR. The sample carries roughly 18,000 clones, over 60% recorded once. The material was CD4+ or CD8+ T cells sorted from blood, obtained in a trial of the OX40 agonist ivuxolimab. The receptor source for this set is an adult with an advanced solid tumor such as melanoma, head and neck, liver or kidney cancer.

This clone is classed as large. The chain joins TRBV27 to TRBJ1-2; D is undetermined. CDR1 and CDR2 (germline): MNHEY, SMNVEV (reference sequence). Trimming left V 5 bases short and J 8 bases short, with 6 bases between. CDR3 length: 10 amino acids. In DNA form, the CDR3 reads TGTGCCAGCAGTCCTTTAGGCTACACCTTC. Translated: CASSPLGYTF.

The chain couples TRBV14 to TRBJ1-1; D remains ambiguous. Between the trimmed V and J ends, which lost 3 bases and 4 bases, there was a span of 12 bases. The CDR3 has 14 residues. Germline V lookup: CDR1 SGHDN, CDR2 FVKESK. CDR3 sequence: CASSQSSRSTEAFF. In DNA, the CDR3 is TGTGCCAGCAGCCAGAGCTCCCGGAGCACTGAAGCTTTCTTT.

The genes are TRBV4-1 and TRBJ2-7; 11 bases fit TRBD2. The CDR3 runs to 15 residues. J gave up 2 bases and V 6 bases, and 6 bases lay outside the gene matches. From germline, CDR1 is MGHRA and CDR2 YSYEKL. For the CDR3, the DNA is TGCGCCAGCAGGGGCGGGACTAGCGGAGCCTACGAGCAGTACTTC. Translated, it gives CASRGGTSGAYEQYF.

Only a few counts were recorded for this clone. The genes are TRBV11-2 and TRBJ1-5; D not resolved. CDR3 size: 13 residues. Trimming left V 1 base short and J 7 bases short, with 8 bases between. In germline, CDR1 is SGHAT, CDR2 FQNNGV. The CDR3 DNA reads TGTGCCAGCAGCTTAGGAGTTGGACAGCCCCAGCATTTT. Translating gives CASSLGVGQPQHF.

The rearrangement uses TRBV30 and TRBJ2-5; TRBD2 matches 8 bases. The CDR3 runs to 16 residues. Germline trimming cut 4 bases from V and 1 base from J; bases unmatched to any gene: 11. CDR1 GTSNPN and CDR2 SVGIG come from the germline V gene (reference sequence). The CDR3 region is CAWTSPGGGLQETQYF. The DNA of the CDR3 is TGTGCCTGGACCTCCCCCGGCGGGGGGCTCCAAGAGACCCAGTACTTC.

The chain employs TRBV6-6 and TRBJ1-1, with 8 bases aligning to TRBD1. Per the germline V gene, CDR1 is MNHNY and CDR2 is SVGAGI (reference sequence). The trim removed 4 bases at V and 11 bases at J, leaving 12 bases unmatched. This CDR3 contains 14 residues. Here the CDR3 DNA reads TGTGCCAGCAGTTGGACAGGGCCGAGATCCGGGGCTTTCTTT. The encoded protein is CASSWTGPRSGAFF.

The V and J genes are TRBV9 and TRBJ2-1; D possibly corresponds to TRBD2 (5 bases). The ends were cut back, 3 bases at V and 0 bases at J, with 16 bases in the middle. CDR1 is SGDLS, CDR2 YYNGEE, per germline. The CDR3 extends over 17 amino acids. CDR3 sequence (DNA): TGTGCCAGCAGCGCAGCGGACGGGGTGCGCTCCTACAATGAGCAGTTCTTC. Protein product: CASSAADGVRSYNEQFF.

The rearrangement links TRBV5-1 to TRBJ2-5; no firm D call. V was trimmed by 0 bases and J by 0 bases, leaving 6 bases between them. Germline V gene data show CDR1 as SGHRS and CDR2 as YFSETQ. The CDR3 runs to 14 residues. The CDR3 region is CASSLGGYQETQYF. In nucleotides, the CDR3 is TGCGCCAGCAGCTTGGGAGGCTACCAAGAGACCCAGTACTTC.

The V gene is TRBV5-1, the J gene TRBJ2-7; 11 nucleotides match TRBD2. The germline CDR1 and CDR2 sequences are SGHRS and YFSETQ. Unmatched junction bases numbered 7, after V lost 5 bases and J lost 6 bases. CDR3 length equals 14 residues. The CDR3 region is CASSLSGGATEQYF. As DNA, the CDR3 is TGCGCCAGCAGTCTTAGCGGGGGGGCCACCGAGCAGTACTTC.

The CDR3 DNA reads as TGTGCCAGCAGCGTCCCCCTACTAGCGGCGAACACCGGGGAGCTGTTTTTT. It translates to CASSVPLLAANTGELFF. This chain connects TRBV9 to TRBJ2-2; TRBD2 aligns across 8 bases. Germline V gives CDR1 SGDLS, CDR2 YYNGEE. The CDR3 has 17 amino acids. V was pared by 2 bases and J by 0 bases, with 6 bases of the junction left unmatched.

The chain recombines TRBV27 with TRBJ1-1; D not resolved. The CDR3 sequence is 13 residues long. V lost 0 bases and J lost 1, with 3 bases in between. Germline lookup yields CDR1 MNHEY and CDR2 SMNVEV (reference sequence). The CDR3: CASSLSANTEAFF. CDR3 coding DNA: TGTGCCAGCAGTTTATCCGCGAACACTGAAGCTTTCTTT.

The J gene is TRBJ2-1, the V gene TRBV11-2; D is ambiguous. This CDR3 is 17 amino acids long. V dropped 0 bases and J dropped 0 bases, with 12 bases sitting between them. Germline V lookup: CDR1 SGHAT, CDR2 FQNNGV. CDR3 sequence (DNA): TGTGCCAGCAGCTTAGACCCACCCTGGGGCTCCTACAATGAGCAGTTCTTC. It specifies CASSLDPPWGSYNEQFF.

The chain combines TRBV4-2 with TRBJ2-7; D not resolved. Trimming took 1 base from V and 3 from J, leaving 7 bases between them. CDR1 and CDR2 (germline): LGHNA, YNFKEQ. This CDR3 comprises 13 residues. The CDR3 nucleotides are TGTGCCAGCAGCCAAGCGCGCAGCTACGAGCAGTACTTC. Encoded protein: CASSQARSYEQYF.

This sequence joins TRBV19 and TRBJ2-7; TRBD2 matches 7 bases. J gave up 0 bases and V 0 bases, and 5 bases lay outside the gene matches. The germline V gene encodes CDR1 LNHDA and CDR2 SQIVND (reference sequence). The CDR3 covers 16 residues. The CDR3 region is CASSIDAGGSSYEQYF. The CDR3 DNA is TGTGCCAGTAGTATAGATGCTGGCGGGAGCTCCTACGAGCAGTACTTC.